This note documents a single T cell receptor (beta chain) sequence. A single-stranded UMI oligo with SP2 sequence was ligated to cDNA 3' ends. First-round PCR used 3 to 4 cycles and beta primers RC1.1 and RC1.2 covering TRBC1 and TRBC2. TCRdb called the UMI-ligation and nested PCR reads again in MiXCR, with one record for every CDR3 protein. The sample lists some 41,000 distinct CDR3 sequences, around 15% occurring once. Trimming removed 3 bases at V and 3 bases at J, with 11 bases between. This CDR3 comprises 13 residues. CDR1 is DFQATT and CDR2 is SNEGSKA in the germline V gene (reference sequence). The data originate from a study of quantifying T cell responses using KT2 cells. Study-wide background: RNA was reverse transcribed with TCR alpha and beta constant-region primers.

The specimen was PBMCs spiked with cells of the T cell clone KT2. The clonotype originates from a human donor. V gene TRBV20-1 combines with J gene TRBJ1-1, with TRBD1 as a possible D gene (6 bases). The CDR3 loop is CSASTGKDTEAFF. CDR3 DNA: TGCAGTGCTAGCACAGGGAAAGACACTGAAGCTTTCTTT.